This T cell receptor beta chain originates from a study of OX40 agonist ivuxolimab in advanced cancers. Study-level information: Patients assigned to dose escalation were diagnosed with hepatocellular carcinoma, melanoma, renal cell or head and neck cancer. Under the entry rules, prior anti-PD-1, anti-PD-L1 or anti-CTLA-4 therapy was allowed, and 40% had some. The dose-escalation cohort was about 86% male, with a mean age of 60 years, ranging about 20 to 79.

Germline V gene sequence: CDR1 LGHNA, CDR2 YNFKEQ. With 4 bases removed from V and 3 bases from J, the gap between germline ends came to 12 bases. The CDR3 covers 14 residues. Method: immunoSEQ multiplex PCR; TCRdb's copy keeps in-frame clones and lacks some. The sample consists of 57,000 or so clones, over 80% of them appearing once. This rearrangement joins TRBV4-2 to TRBJ1-2, with a possible D match to TRBD1 (5 bases). The source of this sequence is an adult with an advanced solid tumor such as melanoma, head and neck, liver or kidney cancer. The specimen was CD4+ or CD8+ T cells sorted from blood, collected in a trial of the OX40 agonist ivuxolimab. CDR3 in amino acids: CASSREGRDYGYTF. The CDR3 coding sequence is TGTGCCAGCAGCCGCGAGGGCAGGGACTATGGCTACACCTTC.